This TCR beta chain was sequenced for a study of T cell responses to AZD1222 COVID-19 vaccine. There are 16 residues in the CDR3. CDR1 and CDR2 (germline): SGHTA, FQGNSA. Trimming took 5 bases from V and 1 from J, leaving 17 bases between them. TCRdb keeps only in-frame clones here, not all; method: immunoSEQ multiplex PCR. The sample has 140,000 to 150,000 clones, around 91% seen once. For this clone: Its antigen is unknown.

Study-wide findings and caveats: The study sampled repertoires only after the peak T cell response.

Sample: peripheral blood, taken on day 0 of AZD1222 vaccination. V usage is TRBV7-2 and J usage is TRBJ1-1; maybe TRBD1 (5 bases). The source is an adult in good health. The CDR3 sequence is CASSTSQGATNTEAFF. Written as DNA, the CDR3 is TGTGCCAGCAGCACCTCCCAAGGGGCCACGAACACTGAAGCTTTCTTT.